This T cell receptor (beta chain) was captured by sequencing in a study of T cell changes during pregnancy in multiple sclerosis. Clones were read by immunoSEQ multiplex PCR, and TCRdb kept only the in-frame ones, dropping some. The sample carries tens of thousands of clones, more than 90% recorded once. The sample consisted of peripheral blood, taken in the first trimester of pregnancy. The receptor was isolated from a female donor with multiple sclerosis, enrolled in a pregnancy study.

The CDR3 region has the DNA TGTGCCAGCAGTTCTGGTCGGGGGAACACTGAAGCTTTCTTT. Protein sequence: CASSSGRGNTEAFF. The chain employs TRBV27 and TRBJ1-1; D unresolved. Per germline, CDR1 MNHEY and CDR2 SMNVEV (reference sequence). CDR3 size: 14 residues. Trimming left V 4 bases short and J 1 base short, with 10 bases between.